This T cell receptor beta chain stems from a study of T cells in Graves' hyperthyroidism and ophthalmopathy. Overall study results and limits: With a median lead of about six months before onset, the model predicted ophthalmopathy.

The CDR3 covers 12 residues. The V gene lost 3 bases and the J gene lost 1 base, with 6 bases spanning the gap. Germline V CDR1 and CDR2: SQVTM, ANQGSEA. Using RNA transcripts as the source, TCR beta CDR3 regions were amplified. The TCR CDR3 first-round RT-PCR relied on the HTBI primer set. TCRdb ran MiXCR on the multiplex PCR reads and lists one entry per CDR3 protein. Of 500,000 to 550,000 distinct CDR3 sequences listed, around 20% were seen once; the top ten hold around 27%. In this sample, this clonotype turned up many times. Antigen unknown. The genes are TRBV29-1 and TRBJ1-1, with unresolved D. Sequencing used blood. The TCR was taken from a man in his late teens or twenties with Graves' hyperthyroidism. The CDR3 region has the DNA TGCAGCGTTGAGGAGGAGAACACTGAAGCTTTCTTT. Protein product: CSVEEENTEAFF.